The clone carrying this T cell receptor (beta chain) was seen a handful of times. No antigen is known for it. This entry comes from a study of cytomegalovirus exposure and HLA in healthy donors. On the study more broadly: Some 180 million T cells yielded over 90 million unique TCR beta sequences in earlier analysis.

Vbeta (60) and Jbeta (13) primers were used in the PCR. Clones were sequenced by immunoSEQ multiplex PCR, and TCRdb holds only the in-frame ones, with some missing. The sample lists about 200,000 clones, 12% occurring once. Looked up from germline, CDR1 is SGHVS and CDR2 is FNYEAQ. The CDR3 length is 15 residues. Trimming removed 5 bases from V and 2 bases from J; junction bases left unmatched: 8. Study-level findings and limits: Researchers reportedly found TCR beta sequences accurately predicted most subjects' HLA-A and HLA-B alleles. Follow-up analysis later connected one missense variant in DCLRE1C with trimming of TCR beta V- and J-genes. There were several of the most significant clusters that appeared linked to common viral pathogens in a later analysis.

Material for sequencing was PBMCs. The rearrangement uses TRBV7-6 and TRBJ2-5, with 7 bases that match TRBD2. The sequence was obtained from a man in his fifties or sixties in good health and CMV-seropositive. The CDR3 DNA sequence: TGTGCCAGCAGCCCGGGGACTATTTCTCAAGAGACCCAGTACTTC. Residues: CASSPGTISQETQYF.